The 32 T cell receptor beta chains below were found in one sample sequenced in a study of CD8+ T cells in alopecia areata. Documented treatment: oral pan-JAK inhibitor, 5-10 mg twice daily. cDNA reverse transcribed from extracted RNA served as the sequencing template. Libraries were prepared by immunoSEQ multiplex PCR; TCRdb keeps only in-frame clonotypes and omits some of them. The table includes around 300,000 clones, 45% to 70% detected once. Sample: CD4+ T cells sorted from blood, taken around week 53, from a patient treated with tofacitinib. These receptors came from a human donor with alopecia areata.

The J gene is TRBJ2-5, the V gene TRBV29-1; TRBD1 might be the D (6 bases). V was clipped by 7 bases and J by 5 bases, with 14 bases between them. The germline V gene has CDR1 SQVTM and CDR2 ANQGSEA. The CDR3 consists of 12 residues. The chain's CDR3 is CSAAQGLETQYF. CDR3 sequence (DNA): TGCAGCGCCGCACAGGGTTTGGAGACCCAGTACTTC.

The CDR3 nucleotides are TGTGCCAGCAGCCCCGTAGCGGCCGGGGATACGCAGTATTTT. This encodes CASSPVAAGDTQYF. The chain employs TRBV7-9 and TRBJ2-3; TRBD2 is a possible D gene (6 bases). This CDR3 is built from 14 residues. The germline V gene encodes CDR1 SEHNR and CDR2 FQNEAQ (reference sequence). V lost 5 bases, J lost 6 bases, and 15 bases lay in between.

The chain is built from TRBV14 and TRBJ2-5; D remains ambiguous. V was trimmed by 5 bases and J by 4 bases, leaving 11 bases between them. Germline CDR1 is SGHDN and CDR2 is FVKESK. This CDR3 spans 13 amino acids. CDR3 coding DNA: TGTGCCAGCAGCACCCAAATCGGAGAGACCCAGTACTTC. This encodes CASSTQIGETQYF. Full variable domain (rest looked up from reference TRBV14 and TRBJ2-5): EAGVTQFPSHSVIEKGQTVTLRCDPISGHDNLYWYRRVMGKEIKFLLHFVKESKQDESGMPNNRFLAERTGGTYSTLKVQPAELEDSGVYFCASSTQIGETQYFGPGTRLLVL.

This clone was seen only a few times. CDR3: CAISEPRGNGYTF. The CDR3, as DNA: TGTGCCATCAGTGAGCCTCGGGGGAATGGCTACACCTTC. This chain joins TRBV10-3 and TRBJ1-2; D might be TRBD1 (5 bases). This CDR3 spans 13 amino acids. Germline lookup yields CDR1 ENHRY and CDR2 SYGVKD. V lost 2 bases, J lost 6 bases, and 10 bases lay in between.

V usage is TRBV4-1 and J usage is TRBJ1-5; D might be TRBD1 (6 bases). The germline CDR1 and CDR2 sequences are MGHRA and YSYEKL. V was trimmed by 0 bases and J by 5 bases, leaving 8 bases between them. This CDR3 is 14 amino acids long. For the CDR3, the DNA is TGCGCCAGCAGCCAAGACGGGGGCTATCAGCCCCAGCATTTT. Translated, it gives CASSQDGGYQPQHF.

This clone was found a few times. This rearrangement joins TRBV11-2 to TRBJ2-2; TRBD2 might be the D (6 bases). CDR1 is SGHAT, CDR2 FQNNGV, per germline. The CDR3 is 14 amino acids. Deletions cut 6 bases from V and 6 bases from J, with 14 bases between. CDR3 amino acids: CASRPTSYAGELFF. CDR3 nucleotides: TGTGCCAGCAGACCCACTAGCTACGCCGGGGAGCTGTTTTTT.

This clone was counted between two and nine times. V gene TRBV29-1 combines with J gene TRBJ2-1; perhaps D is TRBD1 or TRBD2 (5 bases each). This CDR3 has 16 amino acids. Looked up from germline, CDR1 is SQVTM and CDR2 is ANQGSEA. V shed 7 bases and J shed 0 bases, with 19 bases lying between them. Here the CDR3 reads CSAAPGPASSYNEQFF. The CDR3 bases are TGCAGCGCCGCCCCGGGACCCGCGAGCTCCTACAATGAGCAGTTCTTC.

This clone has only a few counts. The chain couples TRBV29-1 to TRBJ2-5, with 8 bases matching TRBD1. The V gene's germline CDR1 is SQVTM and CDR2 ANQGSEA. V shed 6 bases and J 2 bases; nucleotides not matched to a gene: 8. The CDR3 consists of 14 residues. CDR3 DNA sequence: TGCAGCGTCTTTCGGACAGGGTTACAAGAGACCCAGTACTTC. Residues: CSVFRTGLQETQYF.

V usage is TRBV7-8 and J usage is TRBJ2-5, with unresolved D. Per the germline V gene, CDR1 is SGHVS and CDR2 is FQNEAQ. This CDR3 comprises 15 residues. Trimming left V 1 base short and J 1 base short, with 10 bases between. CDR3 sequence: CASSLVGRGQETQYF. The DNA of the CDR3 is TGTGCCAGCAGCTTAGTAGGCAGAGGCCAAGAGACCCAGTACTTC.

CDR3 residues: CASSQERWDRGQFF. CDR3 coding DNA: TGCGCCAGCAGCCAAGAAAGGTGGGACAGGGGCCAGTTCTTC. The V and J genes are TRBV4-1 and TRBJ2-1; 10 nucleotides agree with TRBD1. CDR1 and CDR2 (germline): MGHRA, YSYEKL. This CDR3 has 14 residues. The junction had 6 bases not matched to a gene; V was cut back by 0 bases and J by 13 bases.

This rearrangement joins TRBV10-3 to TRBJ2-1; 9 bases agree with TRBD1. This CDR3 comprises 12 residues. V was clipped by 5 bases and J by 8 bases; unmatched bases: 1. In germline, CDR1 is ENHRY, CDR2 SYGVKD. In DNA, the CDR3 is TGTGCCATCAGTAACAGGGGGCATGAGCAGTTCTTC. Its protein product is CAISNRGHEQFF.

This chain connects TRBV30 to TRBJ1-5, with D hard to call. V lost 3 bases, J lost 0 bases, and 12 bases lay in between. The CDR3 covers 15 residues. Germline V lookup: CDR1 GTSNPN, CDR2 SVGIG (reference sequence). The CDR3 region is CAWSATRPSNQPQHF. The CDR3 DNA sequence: TGTGCCTGGAGCGCCACTCGCCCTAGCAATCAGCCCCAGCATTTT.

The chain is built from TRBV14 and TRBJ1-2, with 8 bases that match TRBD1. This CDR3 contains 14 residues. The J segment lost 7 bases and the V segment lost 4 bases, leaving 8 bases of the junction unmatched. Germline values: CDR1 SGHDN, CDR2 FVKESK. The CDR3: CASSLWDRKGGYTF. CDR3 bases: TGTGCCAGCAGCCTATGGGACAGGAAAGGTGGCTACACCTTC.

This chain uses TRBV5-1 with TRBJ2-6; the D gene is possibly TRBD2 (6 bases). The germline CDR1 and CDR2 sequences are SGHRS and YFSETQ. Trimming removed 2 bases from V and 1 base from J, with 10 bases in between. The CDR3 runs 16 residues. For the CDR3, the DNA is TGCGCCAGCAGCTTACCGCGGGGTTCTGGGGCCAACGTCCTGACTTTC. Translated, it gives CASSLPRGSGANVLTF.

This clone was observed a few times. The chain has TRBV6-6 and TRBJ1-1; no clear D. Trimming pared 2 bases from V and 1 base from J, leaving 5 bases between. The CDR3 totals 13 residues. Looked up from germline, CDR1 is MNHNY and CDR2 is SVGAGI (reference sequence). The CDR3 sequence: CASSYKENTEAFF. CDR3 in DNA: TGTGCCAGCAGTTACAAAGAGAACACTGAAGCTTTCTTT.

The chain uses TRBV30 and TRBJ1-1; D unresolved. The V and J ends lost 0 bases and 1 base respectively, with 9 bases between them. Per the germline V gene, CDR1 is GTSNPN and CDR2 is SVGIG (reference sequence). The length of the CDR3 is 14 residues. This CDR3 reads CAWSVLMTNTEAFF. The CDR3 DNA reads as TGTGCCTGGAGTGTACTGATGACGAACACTGAAGCTTTCTTT.

As DNA, the CDR3 is TGTGCCAGCAGCGTATCCCCCTATGGGCAAGAGACCCAGTACTTC. Residues: CASSVSPYGQETQYF. J is TRBJ2-5 and V is TRBV9; D not resolved. Germline V gives CDR1 SGDLS, CDR2 YYNGEE. CDR3 length equals 15 residues. The germline V and J ends were trimmed by 1 base and 2 bases, with 12 bases remaining between them.

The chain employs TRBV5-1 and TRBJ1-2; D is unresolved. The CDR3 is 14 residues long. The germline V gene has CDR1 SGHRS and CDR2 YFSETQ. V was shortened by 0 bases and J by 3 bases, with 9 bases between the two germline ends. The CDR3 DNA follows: TGCGCCAGCAGCTTGGATCCGGCGGACTATGGCTACACCTTC. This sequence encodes CASSLDPADYGYTF.

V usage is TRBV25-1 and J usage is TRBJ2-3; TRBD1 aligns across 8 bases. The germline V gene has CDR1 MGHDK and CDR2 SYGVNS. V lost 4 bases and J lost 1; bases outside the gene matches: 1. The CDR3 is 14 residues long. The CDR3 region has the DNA TGTGCCAGCAGTGTGACAGGGGGCACAGATACGCAGTATTTT. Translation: CASSVTGGTDTQYF.

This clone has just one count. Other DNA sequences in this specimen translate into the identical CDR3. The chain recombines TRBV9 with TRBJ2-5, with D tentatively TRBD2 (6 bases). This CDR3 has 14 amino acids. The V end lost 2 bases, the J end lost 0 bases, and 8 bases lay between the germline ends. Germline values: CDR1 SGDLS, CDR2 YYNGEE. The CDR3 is CASSVGGDQETQYF. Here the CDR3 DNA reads TGTGCCAGCAGCGTTGGAGGGGACCAAGAGACCCAGTACTTC.

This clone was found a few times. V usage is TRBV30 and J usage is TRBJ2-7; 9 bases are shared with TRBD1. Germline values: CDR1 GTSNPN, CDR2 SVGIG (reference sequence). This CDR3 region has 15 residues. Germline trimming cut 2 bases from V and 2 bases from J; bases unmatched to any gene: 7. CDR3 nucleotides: TGTGCCTGGAGTTTCGGGGACAGGGCCCCCTACGAGCAGTACTTC. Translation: CAWSFGDRAPYEQYF. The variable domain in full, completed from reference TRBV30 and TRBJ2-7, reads SQTIHQWPATLVQPVGSPLSLECTVEGTSNPNLYWYRQAAGRGLQLLFYSVGIGQISSEVPQNLSASRPQDRQFILSSKKLLLSDSGFYLCAWSFGDRAPYEQYFGPGTRLTVT.

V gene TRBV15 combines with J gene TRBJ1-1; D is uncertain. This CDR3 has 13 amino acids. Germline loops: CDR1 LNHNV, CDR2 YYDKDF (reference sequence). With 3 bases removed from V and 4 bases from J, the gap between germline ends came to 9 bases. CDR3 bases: TGTGCCACCAGCAGTCTACAAGGCACTGAAGCTTTCTTT. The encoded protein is CATSSLQGTEAFF.

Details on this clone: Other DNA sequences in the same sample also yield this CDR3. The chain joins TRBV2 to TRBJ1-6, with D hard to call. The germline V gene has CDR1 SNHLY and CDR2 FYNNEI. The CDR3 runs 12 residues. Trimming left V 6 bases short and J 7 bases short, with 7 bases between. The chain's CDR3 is CASRGSNSPLHF. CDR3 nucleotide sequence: TGTGCCAGCAGGGGTTCGAATTCACCCCTCCACTTT. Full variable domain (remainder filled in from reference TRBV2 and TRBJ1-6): EPEVTQTPSHQVTQMGQEVILRCVPISNHLYFYWYRQILGQKVEFLVSFYNNEISEKSEIFDDQFSVERPDGSNFTLKIRSTKLEDSAMYFCASRGSNSPLHFGNGTRLTVT.

In DNA, the CDR3 is TGTGCCAGCAGCTCCAGGGGAACTGAAGCTTTCTTT. This encodes CASSSRGTEAFF. The rearrangement joins TRBV27 to TRBJ1-1, with D perhaps matching TRBD1 (6 bases). This CDR3 spans 12 amino acids. The germline V and J ends were trimmed by 6 bases and 5 bases, with 10 bases remaining between them. Germline V gene data show CDR1 as MNHEY and CDR2 as SMNVEV (reference sequence).

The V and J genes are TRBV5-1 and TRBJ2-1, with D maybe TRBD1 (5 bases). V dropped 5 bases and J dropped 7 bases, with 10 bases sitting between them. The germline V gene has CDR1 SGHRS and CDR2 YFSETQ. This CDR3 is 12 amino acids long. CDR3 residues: CASRWTFNEQFF. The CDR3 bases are TGCGCCAGCAGGTGGACATTTAATGAGCAGTTCTTC.

Here the CDR3 reads CASSRGLARSYEQYF. CDR3 DNA: TGTGCCAGCAGCCGCGGACTAGCTCGATCCTACGAGCAGTACTTC. This rearrangement joins TRBV11-2 to TRBJ2-7, with 8 bases fitting TRBD2. The ends lost 5 bases at V and 1 base at J; junction bases unmatched: 7. Germline CDR1 reads SGHAT; CDR2 reads FQNNGV. The CDR3 is made up of 15 amino acids.

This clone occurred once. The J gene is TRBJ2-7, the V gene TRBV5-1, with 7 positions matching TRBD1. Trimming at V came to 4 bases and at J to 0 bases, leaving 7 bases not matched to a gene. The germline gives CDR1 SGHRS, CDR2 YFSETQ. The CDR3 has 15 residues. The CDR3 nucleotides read TGCGCCAGCAGCCAGGGGGACACCTACTCCTACGAGCAGTACTTC. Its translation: CASSQGDTYSYEQYF. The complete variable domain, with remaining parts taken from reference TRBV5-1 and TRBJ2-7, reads KAGVTQTPRYLIKTRGQQVTLSCSPISGHRSVSWYQQTPGQGLQFLFEYFSETQRNKGNFPGRFSGRQFSNSRSEMNVSTLELGDSALYLCASSQGDTYSYEQYFGPGTRLTVT.

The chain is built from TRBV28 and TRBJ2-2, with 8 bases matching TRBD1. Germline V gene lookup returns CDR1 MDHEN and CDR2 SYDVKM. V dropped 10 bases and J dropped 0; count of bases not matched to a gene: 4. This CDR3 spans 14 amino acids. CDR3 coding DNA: TGTGCCATAACGGACAGGGCGAACACCGGGGAGCTGTTTTTT. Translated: CAITDRANTGELFF.

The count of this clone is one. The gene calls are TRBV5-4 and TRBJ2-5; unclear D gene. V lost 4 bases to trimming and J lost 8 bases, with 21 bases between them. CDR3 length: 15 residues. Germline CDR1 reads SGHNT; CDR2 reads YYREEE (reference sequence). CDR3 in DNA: TGTGCCAGCAGCAACCACCGGATGGCCCCACAAACCCAGTACTTC. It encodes CASSNHRMAPQTQYF.

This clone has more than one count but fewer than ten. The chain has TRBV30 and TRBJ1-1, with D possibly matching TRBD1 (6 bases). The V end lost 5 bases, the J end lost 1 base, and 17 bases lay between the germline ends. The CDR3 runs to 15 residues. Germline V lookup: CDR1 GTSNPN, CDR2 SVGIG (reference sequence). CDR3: CAWSTRTARNTEAFF. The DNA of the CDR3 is TGTGCCTGGTCGACCAGGACAGCCAGGAACACTGAAGCTTTCTTT.

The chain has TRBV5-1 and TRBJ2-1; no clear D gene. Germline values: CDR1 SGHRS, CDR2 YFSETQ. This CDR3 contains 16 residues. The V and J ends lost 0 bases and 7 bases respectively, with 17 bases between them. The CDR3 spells CASSLDAGTPANEQFF. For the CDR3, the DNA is TGCGCCAGCAGCTTGGATGCCGGAACCCCGGCGAATGAGCAGTTCTTC.

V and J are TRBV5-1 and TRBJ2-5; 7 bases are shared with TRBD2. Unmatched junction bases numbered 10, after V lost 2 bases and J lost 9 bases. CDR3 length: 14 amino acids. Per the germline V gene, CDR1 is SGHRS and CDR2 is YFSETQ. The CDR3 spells CASSLLSTRGAQYF. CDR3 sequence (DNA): TGCGCCAGCAGCTTACTATCGACTCGGGGGGCCCAGTACTTC.